This record looks at one TCR beta chain sequence and its context. The data stem from a study of T cells after somatic rescue of genetic block. CDR1 is MNHEY, CDR2 SMNVEV, per germline (reference sequence). The CDR3 is 16 amino acids. V lost 2 bases, J lost 0 bases, and 5 bases stayed unmatched. Clones were read by immunoSEQ multiplex PCR, and TCRdb kept only the in-frame ones, dropping some. The sample consists of 50,000 to 60,000 clones, around 96% of them appearing once. The receptor was isolated from a child younger than two. The J gene is TRBJ2-3, the V gene TRBV27; 7 bases line up with TRBD2. Material: peripheral blood mononuclear cells (PBMCs). As DNA, the CDR3 is TGTGCCAGCAGTTTAATAGGACTAGGGAGCACAGATACGCAGTATTTT. Protein sequence: CASSLIGLGSTDTQYF.